The sequence of this T cell receptor beta chain was determined in a study of blood T cells in healthy people across ages (dated by TCRdb to the mid-2010s). In terms of the full investigation: In model experiments, roughly one uniquely barcoded TCR beta cDNA molecule per two T cells was captured by template switching. Using deep sequencing normalized with unique cDNA molecular identifiers, the study measured how TCR beta repertoire diversity changes with age. Donors were grouped into four age groups: young (average about 15 years), middle-aged (roughly 38), aged (about 60) and long-lived (82). Using the same blood draw, the study looked at two additional independent replicas of 1 million unique cDNA reads for two donors, one aged 18 to 30 and the other aged 80 or older.

Points on this clonotype: What antigen it recognizes has not been identified. Qualities for individual bases were not recorded, and no much larger clone is one base off.

Overall results and qualifications from the work: The CMV infection status of donors was not known, potentially confounding age-related changes in expanded clonotypes. Total diversity estimates from one million sequenced T cells were considered lower bounds and underestimates. As age increased, observed TCR beta diversity per million T cells dropped in a roughly linear way, and a significant reduction was already evident by age roughly 36. Compared with the aged group, the long-lived group had more naive CD4+ T cells, fewer expanded clones and increased TCR diversity, a pattern suggesting age selection. There was a strong correlation between observed TCR beta diversity and the percentage of naive T cells measured by flow cytometry. Because profiling used bulk unsorted PBMCs, naive and antigen-experienced compartments could not be compared conclusively.

Receptors were amplified or captured by 5' RACE. The sequencing machine was an Illumina HiSeq 2500. The second PCR ran for roughly 7 to 11 cycles and used a J-beta primer mix along with a sample-barcoded 5' primer. A unique molecular identifier was introduced onto each TCR beta cDNA molecule by a template-switch 5' adaptor carrying 12 random nucleotides. At least 2.5 million CDR3-containing paired-end reads were obtained from each sample. The Mint cDNA synthesis kit, primed by a TRBC-specific oligonucleotide, was used to synthesize first-strand cDNA from all RNA. All cDNA was treated with uracil-DNA glycosylase and then went through a first 18-cycle PCR with the universal primers M1SS and BC2_uni_R. As for the authors' bioinformatics: Each sample was normalized by randomly selecting 1 million high-quality reads, each carrying a distinct molecular identifier. Reads with shared molecular identifiers were discarded instead of being binned into consensus sequences. MiTCR, run with a Q25 quality threshold and the strictest error-elimination algorithm, handled CDR3 identification, clonotype clustering and error correction. A nonparametric unseen species model with Euler transformation was used to estimate lower-bound total TCR beta diversity. TCRdb reanalyzed the raw reads on its own, using fastp at Q25 for trimming and MiXCR for clone calling, and kept in-frame beta chains. One record per CDR3 amino acid sequence lists the most common genes and DNA. These V and J calls derive from TCRdb rather than the authors' analysis. For this sample the table gives more than 900,000 distinct CDR3 sequences, of which around 29% were detected only once. Clones ranked in the top ten supply roughly a tenth of the sample.

The donors were roughly 39 Caucasian individuals from Russia, aged roughly 6 to 100 years, who were systemically healthy. Each donor gave about 10 milliliters of peripheral blood, drawn into EDTA-treated Vacutainer tubes. PBMCs were isolated by Ficoll-Paque density-gradient centrifugation, with at least 6 million obtained per sample. Trizol reagent was used to extract total RNA from the PBMCs, yielding at least 5.5 micrograms per sample. For every donor, an aliquot of PBMCs went through flow cytometry to measure the percentages of naive CD45RAhigh/CD27high T cells. The same sample was also used in a study of T cells of mothers and their children. The second publication reports: The donors were nine systemically healthy Caucasian individuals, made up of three mothers and their six children. cDNA synthesis used all of the extracted RNA, with 1.5 ug of RNA in each 15 ul reaction. In the second PCR, sample barcodes and 2-4 random nucleotides were introduced via the M1S primer. More than 8.5 million TCR beta CDR3 reads were obtained from each mother, and millions of reads were obtained from each child. TCR recombination output is similarly shaped by thymic selection in related and unrelated pairs, with a minor effect exerted by inherited differences. Normalized repertoire overlap was always slightly but never significantly higher in related than unrelated mother-child pairs. No persistent microchimeric T cell clones were found, with a detection sensitivity of roughly 92 clones per million clonotypes. Deep NGS was used in the study to compare the TCR beta repertoires of mothers and children and to look for features that separate related mother-child pairs from unrelated individuals. The mean age was around 42 +/- 4 years for the mothers and about 12 +/- 4 years for the children. After adapter ligation with NEBNext reagents, the libraries were sequenced on Illumina HiSeq 2000 with 100+100 nt paired-end reads. Mother and child libraries were prepared a month apart and sequenced in separate runs to prevent cross-contamination. Between roughly 500,000 and 2,000,000 distinct TCR beta clonotypes were identified per donor. Naive TCR beta clonotypes were estimated from low-frequency clonotypes matched to each donor's FACS-determined naive share, without sorting.

Sequencing was done on a sample of blood. The clonotype originates from a woman aged 40-49 years in good health.

The nucleotide sequence is given as TGTGCCAGCAGTTTGGGACAGGGGTCGGGTCAGCCCCAGCATTTT. This encodes CASSLGQGSGQPQHF. The chain uses TRBV12-3 or TRBV12-4 and TRBJ1-5, with 10 bases matching TRBD1. Clipping removes 3 bases from V and 6 bases from J, with 5 as the unmatched junction base count. From its cysteine to its phenylalanine, the CDR3 spans 15 amino acids. Only the CDR3 portion is preserved as DNA: 45 bases, with reading frame beginning at the first base.